A selection of T cell receptor beta chains follows, all from one sample in a study of shared clonotypes between healthy human individuals. Measured with immunoSEQ multiplex PCR; TCRdb has only the in-frame clones, and not every one. The data hold under 2,500,000 clones, with approximately 96% observed a single time. The sequencing input was naive CD4+ T cells sorted from blood. These receptors all come from a man younger than 35 in good health. CDR3s include the opening cysteine and the closing phenylalanine or tryptophan. D genes are given only for firm matches. A clone size is listed for some rows: how often the clone was seen (once, few, many), or a class if it is expanded.

J	V	D	size	length	CDR3	DNA
TRBJ2-7	TRBV29-1	.	.	12	CSVGDTSYEQYF	TGCAGCGTTGGGGACACCTCCTACGAGCAGTACTTC
TRBJ1-2	TRBV18	TRBD1	.	16	CASSPLTGRDRVDYTF	TGTGCCAGCTCACCACTCACGGGAAGGGACAGGGTTGACTACACCTTC
TRBJ1-1	TRBV28	.	once	11	CASSSTVLAFF	TGTGCCAGCAGTTCAACCGTCCTTGCTTTCTTT
TRBJ2-1	TRBV6-6	.	.	12	CASIKTGWGQFF	TGTGCCAGCATTAAGACTGGCTGGGGGCAGTTCTTC
TRBJ1-1	TRBV6-1	.	.	14	CASSLQGMNTEAFF	TGTGCCAGCAGTCTGCAGGGCATGAACACTGAAGCTTTCTTT
TRBJ1-3	TRBV10-3	TRBD1	.	15	CAISTGEASGNTIYF	TGTGCCATCTCGACAGGGGAGGCGTCTGGAAACACCATATATTTT
TRBJ1-4	TRBV18	TRBD1	.	15	CASSPRQGAIEKLFF	TGTGCCAGCTCACCCCGACAGGGGGCGATCGAAAAACTGTTTTTT
TRBJ1-2	TRBV2	.	once	11	CASSVQGGYTF	TGTGCCAGCAGTGTCCAGGGCGGCTACACCTTC
TRBJ2-1	TRBV7-9	.	.	11	CASTQGGEQFF	TGTGCCAGCACCCAAGGGGGGGAGCAGTTCTTC
TRBJ1-5	TRBV7-3	.	.	14	CASSLNTGNQPQHF	TGTGCCAGCAGCTTAAATACCGGAAATCAGCCCCAGCATTTT
TRBJ2-3	TRBV7-9	TRBD2	.	12	CASTPEAGVQYF	TGTGCCAGCACCCCGGAGGCGGGGGTCCAGTATTTT
TRBJ2-7	TRBV6-1	TRBD1	.	15	CASSEGGTGSYEQYF	TGTGCCAGCAGTGAAGGTGGGACAGGGTCCTACGAGCAGTACTTC
TRBJ2-5	TRBV7-8	TRBD1	.	15	CASSRGTGDLGTQYF	TGTGCCAGCAGCCGCGGGACAGGAGACTTAGGGACCCAGTACTTC
TRBJ2-1	TRBV5-1	TRBD1	.	19	CASSAPGQGAYREFNEQFF	TGCGCCAGCAGCGCACCGGGACAGGGGGCATATCGGGAGTTCAATGAGCAGTTCTTC
TRBJ2-7	TRBV7-9	TRBD1	.	16	CASSYTGTGGRSEQYF	TGTGCCAGCAGCTACACCGGGACAGGGGGCCGAAGCGAGCAGTACTTC
TRBJ1-5	TRBV29-1	TRBD1	.	13	CSVTRGSGQPQHF	TGCAGCGTTACCAGGGGGAGCGGTCAGCCCCAGCATTTT
TRBJ1-6	TRBV12-5	.	.	17	CASGLVLDSSYNSPLHF	TGTGCTAGTGGTTTGGTACTGGACTCTTCCTATAATTCACCCCTCCACTTT
TRBJ1-4	TRBV2	.	.	15	CASSQNGQTNEKLFF	TGTGCCAGCAGTCAAAATGGACAGACGAATGAAAAACTGTTTTTT
TRBJ2-1	TRBV7-8	TRBD2	.	16	CASSLILAGAYNEQFF	TGTGCCAGCAGCTTGATTCTAGCGGGAGCCTACAATGAGCAGTTCTTC
TRBJ2-7	TRBV30	.	.	13	CAWSVFAWAEQYF	TGTGCCTGGAGTGTGTTTGCGTGGGCCGAGCAGTACTTC
TRBJ2-7	TRBV5-6	.	.	14	CASSLGLGDDEQYF	TGTGCCAGCAGCTTGGGACTAGGGGACGACGAGCAGTACTTC
TRBJ1-6	TRBV28	.	.	16	CASSLNTPNRNSPLHF	TGTGCCAGCAGTTTAAACACACCGAATAGGAATTCACCCCTCCACTTT
TRBJ2-2	TRBV28	TRBD1	.	14	CATAGGQNTGELFF	TGTGCCACCGCAGGGGGCCAGAACACCGGGGAGCTGTTTTTT
TRBJ2-5	TRBV5-1	.	.	14	CASVLTQGGETQYF	TGCGCCAGCGTTCTTACCCAGGGGGGGGAGACCCAGTACTTC
TRBJ2-3	TRBV6-1	TRBD1	.	15	CASTLDRGQTDTQYF	TGTGCCAGCACCTTGGACAGGGGGCAAACAGATACGCAGTATTTT
TRBJ1-6	TRBV28	.	once	15	CASSLSAGYNSPLHF	TGTGCCAGCAGTTTATCGGCAGGGTATAATTCACCCCTCCACTTT
TRBJ2-7	TRBV6-1	.	.	17	CASSEAKGGGGPYEQYF	TGTGCCAGCAGTGAAGCCAAAGGGGGCGGGGGGCCCTACGAGCAGTACTTC
TRBJ2-5	TRBV30	TRBD2	.	17	CAWSPLRTSGQQETQYF	TGTGCCTGGAGTCCCCTCCGGACTAGCGGCCAACAAGAGACCCAGTACTTC
TRBJ1-4	TRBV5-5	.	.	15	CASSLAGTENEKLFF	TGTGCCAGCAGCTTGGCCGGTACGGAAAATGAAAAACTGTTTTTT